This T cell receptor (beta chain) was sequenced for a study of radiotherapy plus CTLA-4 blockade in lung cancer. Germline V gene sequence: CDR1 SQVTM, CDR2 ANQGSEA. J gave up 6 bases and V 3 bases, and 4 bases lay outside the gene matches. This CDR3 contains 13 residues. Overall study findings and caveats: It was early blood T cell clone dynamics, with interferon-beta, that reportedly best predicted response. Clones of tumor-derived TCRs expanded in blood after radiotherapy plus ipilimumab.

Sequencing was performed with immunoSEQ multiplex PCR; in TCRdb, only in-frame clones are kept and a portion is missing. The data show roughly 80,000 clones, 74% seen once. Notes on this clone: Its target is not known.

Specimen: peripheral blood, collected from a patient treated with radiotherapy plus ipilimumab. The receptor comes from a human donor with non-small cell lung cancer whose response to radiotherapy plus ipilimumab could not be evaluated. The chain recombines TRBV29-1 with TRBJ2-3; 9 bases agree with TRBD1. The CDR3 is CSVDLQGADTQYF. CDR3 nucleotide sequence: TGCAGCGTTGATCTACAGGGGGCTGATACGCAGTATTTT.